A single sample gave rise to the 27 T cell receptor beta chains below, sequenced in a study of STAT5B mutations in CD4+ large granular lymphocyte leukemia. The assay was immunoSEQ multiplex PCR, and TCRdb's table has in-frame clones only and misses some. The sample has tens of thousands of clones; about four fifths are singletons. Sequencing was carried out using CD4+ T cells from blood buffy coats. These receptors were taken from a human donor in good health.

The chain couples TRBV5-1 to TRBJ2-2; maybe TRBD1 (5 bases). The CDR3 has 16 residues. V was trimmed by 2 bases and J by 6 bases, leaving 17 bases between them. Germline V gene sequence: CDR1 SGHRS, CDR2 YFSETQ. The CDR3 reads CASSLISSGLPGELFF. The CDR3 DNA sequence: TGCGCCAGCAGCTTAATAAGTTCAGGGCTTCCCGGGGAGCTGTTTTTT.

The V call is TRBV13, the J call TRBJ2-1, with 9 positions matching TRBD2. Trimming removed 0 bases from V and 2 bases from J; junction bases left unmatched: 8. The CDR3 contains 18 residues. Germline CDR1 PRHDT, CDR2 FYEKMQ (reference sequence). The CDR3: CASSLGGISGRAYNEQFF. DNA of the CDR3: TGTGCCAGCAGCTTAGGGGGCATTAGCGGGAGAGCCTACAATGAGCAGTTCTTC.

This chain joins TRBV25-1 and TRBJ2-1, with D maybe TRBD2 (6 bases). The CDR3 spans 15 residues. The germline V gene encodes CDR1 MGHDK and CDR2 SYGVNS. The ends were cut back, 3 bases at V and 3 bases at J, with 12 bases in the middle. The DNA of the CDR3 is TGTGCCAGCAGTGATTTAGCGGCGCACTACAATGAGCAGTTCTTC. It is translated as CASSDLAAHYNEQFF.

The rearrangement joins TRBV27 to TRBJ1-4; no clear D gene. With 5 bases removed from V and 8 bases from J, the gap between germline ends came to 15 bases. The germline V gene encodes CDR1 MNHEY and CDR2 SMNVEV (reference sequence). The CDR3 has 14 amino acids. Here the CDR3 DNA reads TGTGCCAGCAGTCCTTATCTGAGCGGGGAAAAACTGTTTTTT. This gives the protein CASSPYLSGEKLFF.

This clone rates as medium-sized. The rearrangement uses TRBV6-5 and TRBJ2-7, with 7 positions matching TRBD1. V trimming: 6 bases; J trimming: 4 bases; junction bases outside the gene matches: 9. The CDR3 runs to 14 residues. CDR1 is MNHEY, CDR2 SVGAGI, per germline. In DNA form, the CDR3 reads TGTGCCAGCAGCCCCGACAGGGTTCGGTACGAGCAGTACTTC. Protein product: CASSPDRVRYEQYF.

This rearrangement joins TRBV10-3 to TRBJ2-1, with 11 bases that match TRBD1. CDR3 length: 14 residues. After removal of 7 bases from V and 5 bases from J, the junction contained 4 bases not matched to a gene. Germline V gene lookup returns CDR1 ENHRY and CDR2 SYGVKD. The CDR3 coding sequence is TGTGCCATCAACCGGGACAGGGGGGACAATGAGCAGTTCTTC. Its protein product is CAINRDRGDNEQFF.

This chain connects TRBV7-9 to TRBJ2-3; TRBD1 aligns across 10 bases. The CDR3 spans 17 residues. The V segment lost 4 bases and the J segment 1 base; nucleotides outside the gene matches: 8. The germline V gene has CDR1 SEHNR and CDR2 FQNEAQ (reference sequence). The DNA of the CDR3 is TGTGCCAGCAGCTACACCCCGGGACAGGGGCGCACAGATACGCAGTATTTT. This gives the protein CASSYTPGQGRTDTQYF.

This chain uses TRBV9 with TRBJ1-3; unclear D gene. The CDR3 is made up of 14 amino acids. Germline CDR1 is SGDLS and CDR2 is YYNGEE. Trimming removed 1 base at V and 1 base at J, with 6 bases between. The CDR3 nucleotides are TGTGCCAGCAGCGTACAGGCATCTGGAAACACCATATATTTT. Protein product: CASSVQASGNTIYF. Combining the CDR3 with reference TRBV9 and TRBJ1-3 gives the whole variable domain DSGVTQTPKHLITATGQRVTLRCSPRSGDLSVYWYQQSLDQGLQFLIQYYNGEERAKGNILERFSAQQFPDLHSELNLSSLELGDSALYFCASSVQASGNTIYFGEGSWLTVV.

The genes are TRBV7-2 and TRBJ2-1; 14 bases agree with TRBD2. V was pared by 4 bases and J by 7 bases, with 6 bases of the junction left unmatched. The CDR3 spans 16 residues. The germline gives CDR1 SGHTA, CDR2 FQGNSA. In DNA, the CDR3 is TGTGCCAGCAGCTCGACTAGCGGGAGGGCAGGGAATGAGCAGTTCTTC. As protein: CASSSTSGRAGNEQFF. The variable domain in full, completed from reference TRBV7-2 and TRBJ2-1, reads GAGVSQSPSNKVTEKGKDVELRCDPISGHTALYWYRQSLGQGLEFLIYFQGNSAPDKSGLPSDRFSAERTGGSVSTLTIQRTQQEDSAVYLCASSSTSGRAGNEQFFGPGTRLTVL.

The table lists this clone with a count of one. This rearrangement joins TRBV6-1 to TRBJ1-6, with a possible D match to TRBD1 (5 bases). The CDR3 loop spans 19 amino acids. Germline values: CDR1 MNHNS, CDR2 SASEGT. Trimming removed 2 bases at V and 2 bases at J, with 19 bases between. CDR3: CASSEPGLFSGPYNSPLHF. In DNA form, the CDR3 reads TGTGCCAGCAGTGAACCGGGACTGTTCTCGGGACCCTATAATTCACCCCTCCACTTT.

The chain couples TRBV7-8 to TRBJ1-1; unclear D gene. CDR3 size: 13 residues. Germline-derived CDR1 and CDR2 are SGHVS and FQNEAQ. Deletions cut 1 base from V and 0 bases from J, with 3 bases between. The CDR3 spells CASSLGMNTEAFF. The CDR3 region has the DNA TGTGCCAGCAGCTTAGGAATGAACACTGAAGCTTTCTTT.

V usage is TRBV27 and J usage is TRBJ1-6; 7 bases line up with TRBD1. The CDR3 loop spans 21 amino acids. Germline V gives CDR1 MNHEY, CDR2 SMNVEV (reference sequence). Trimming at V came to 5 bases and at J to 1 base, leaving 20 bases not matched to a gene. The CDR3: CASSRGPGTRGGGSYNSPLHF. The DNA for the CDR3 is TGTGCCAGCAGTAGAGGTCCCGGGACCAGGGGGGGCGGGTCCTATAATTCACCCCTCCACTTT.

This clone showed up just once. This chain uses TRBV6-6 with TRBJ1-1; the D is unclear. The germline CDR1 and CDR2 sequences are MNHNY and SVGAGI (reference sequence). CDR3 length: 14 amino acids. V lost 0 bases and J 4 bases, leaving 9 bases between the germline ends. The CDR3 region has the DNA TGTGCCAGCAGTTACTCGACGGGAGTCACTGAAGCTTTCTTT. Protein product: CASSYSTGVTEAFF.

This chain links TRBV7-2 with TRBJ2-3; 11 nucleotides match TRBD2. CDR1 is SGHTA, CDR2 FQGNSA, per germline. This CDR3 is built from 17 residues. V shed 5 bases and J 5 bases; nucleotides not matched to a gene: 12. The CDR3, as DNA: TGTGCCAGCAGCACCGGGACTAGCGGCTCCCGGGGAGATACGCAGTATTTT. It yields the protein CASSTGTSGSRGDTQYF.

V and J are TRBV4-1 and TRBJ1-2; TRBD1 matches at 8 bases. V shed 4 bases and J 0 bases; nucleotides not matched to a gene: 4. This CDR3 spans 15 amino acids. Germline V CDR1 and CDR2: MGHRA, YSYEKL. This CDR3 is CASSRGQGPNYGYTF. CDR3 coding DNA: TGCGCCAGCAGCCGCGGACAGGGCCCTAACTATGGCTACACCTTC.

The chain is built from TRBV28 and TRBJ1-3; tentatively, D is TRBD1 (6 bases). This CDR3 has 15 amino acids. Trimming shortened V by 8 bases and J by 4 bases, and 18 bases separated the two germline ends. Germline CDR1 is MDHEN and CDR2 is SYDVKM. In DNA, the CDR3 is TGTGCCAGCCGTCAACCCGGGGGGGGCGGAAACACCATATATTTT. Translation: CASRQPGGGGNTIYF.

The chain carries TRBV19 and TRBJ1-2; no clear D gene. Germline CDR1 reads LNHDA; CDR2 reads SQIVND (reference sequence). CDR3 length: 12 amino acids. Trimming cost V 9 bases and J 8 bases, with 16 bases left between them. The CDR3, as DNA: TGTGCCAGGGACTACGTTCCGGGCGGCTACACCTTC. The encoded protein is CARDYVPGGYTF.

The chain is built from TRBV9 and TRBJ2-5; 11 nucleotides agree with TRBD2. V shed 2 bases, J shed 5 bases, and the junction held 8 bases outside the gene matches. Germline values: CDR1 SGDLS, CDR2 YYNGEE. This CDR3 comprises 16 residues. The CDR3 spells CASSVLSGGARETQYF. The CDR3 region has the DNA TGTGCCAGCAGCGTGCTTAGCGGGGGGGCCAGGGAGACCCAGTACTTC.

The chain employs TRBV27 and TRBJ1-2; D is perhaps TRBD1 (6 bases). Per the germline V gene, CDR1 is MNHEY and CDR2 is SMNVEV (reference sequence). Trimming cost V 4 bases and J 7 bases, with 19 bases left between them. The CDR3 spans 15 residues. Here the CDR3 reads CASSSPGGRAIGYTF. CDR3 DNA: TGTGCCAGCAGTTCTCCCGGGGGGCGAGCTATTGGCTACACCTTC.

The chain employs TRBV29-1 and TRBJ1-2, with 7 nucleotides matching TRBD1. This CDR3 comprises 16 residues. Trimming took 0 bases from V and 0 from J; bases not matched to a gene: 7. Germline values: CDR1 SQVTM, CDR2 ANQGSEA. The CDR3 sequence: CSVEDRGRGANYGYTF. The DNA for the CDR3 is TGCAGCGTTGAAGATAGGGGCAGGGGGGCTAACTATGGCTACACCTTC. The variable domain in full, with the rest retrieved from reference TRBV29-1 and TRBJ1-2, is SAVISQKPSRDICQRGTSLTIQCQVDSQVTMMFWYRQQPGQSLTLIATANQGSEATYESGFVIDKFPISRPNLTFSTLTVSNMSPEDSSIYLCSVEDRGRGANYGYTFGSGTRLTVV.

CDR3: CASSEWGYQPQHF. For the CDR3, the DNA is TGTGCCAGCAGTGAATGGGGGTATCAGCCCCAGCATTTT. The rearrangement joins TRBV2 to TRBJ1-5, with a possible D match to TRBD1 (5 bases). Looked up from germline, CDR1 is SNHLY and CDR2 is FYNNEI. This CDR3 is built from 13 residues. The V end lost 2 bases, the J end lost 5 bases, and 7 bases lay between the germline ends.

This chain uses TRBV5-8 with TRBJ1-1, with TRBD1 matching over 7 bases. The CDR3 totals 15 residues. With V trimmed by 7 bases and J by 4 bases, 13 bases remained unmatched. In germline, CDR1 is SGHTS, CDR2 YDEGEE. CDR3 residues: CASRPGDRRRTEAFF. CDR3 nucleotide sequence: TGTGCCAGCCGCCCTGGGGACAGACGACGCACTGAAGCTTTCTTT.

This sequence joins TRBV19 and TRBJ2-7; D unclear. The CDR3 covers 12 residues. Germline CDR1 is LNHDA and CDR2 is SQIVND (reference sequence). Between the trimmed V and J ends, which lost 4 bases and 7 bases, there was a span of 11 bases. The CDR3 sequence: CASSTSYGEQYF. The CDR3 bases are TGTGCCAGTAGTACCTCCTATGGGGAGCAGTACTTC.

The chain couples TRBV25-1 to TRBJ1-5; 8 bases match TRBD1. Trimming cost V 3 bases and J 5 bases; bases outside gene matches: 6. This CDR3 region has 15 residues. The germline gives CDR1 MGHDK, CDR2 SYGVNS. The CDR3 sequence is CASSDTTGGHQPQHF. The CDR3 DNA sequence: TGTGCCAGCAGTGATACCACAGGGGGGCATCAGCCCCAGCATTTT.

The chain has TRBV20-1 and TRBJ2-5; the D is unclear. Trimming removed 6 bases at V and 5 bases at J, with 10 bases between. The CDR3 has 11 amino acids. Germline assignment: CDR1 DFQATT and CDR2 SNEGSKA (reference sequence). CDR3 coding DNA: TGCAGTGCGGCTGGATCGGAGACCCAGTACTTC. It is translated as CSAAGSETQYF.

The J gene is TRBJ1-3, the V gene TRBV28; 8 bases line up with TRBD1. The V segment lost 5 bases and the J segment 0 bases; nucleotides outside the gene matches: 3. Germline V gene lookup returns CDR1 MDHEN and CDR2 SYDVKM. This CDR3 spans 15 amino acids. CDR3 nucleotide sequence: TGTGCCAGCAGTGGACAGGGACTCTCTGGAAACACCATATATTTT. Its translation: CASSGQGLSGNTIYF.

V is TRBV7-9 and J is TRBJ2-3; D is unresolved. Germline CDR1 reads SEHNR; CDR2 reads FQNEAQ (reference sequence). This CDR3 has 13 amino acids. Deletions cut 6 bases from V and 0 bases from J, with 7 bases between. The CDR3 is CASRPRSTDTQYF. CDR3 in DNA: TGTGCCAGCAGACCCCGGAGCACAGATACGCAGTATTTT.